One T cell receptor (beta chain) is described in this entry. Its antigen is unidentified. CDR3 length: 14 residues. V lost 5 bases, J lost 3 bases, and 13 bases lay in between. CDR1 and CDR2 (germline): MNHEY, SMNVEV (reference sequence). The sample comes from a study of T cell responses to AZD1222 COVID-19 vaccine. Produced via immunoSEQ multiplex PCR; TCRdb's table is partial and in-frame only. The sample has roughly 150,000 clones, approximately 90% seen once. Study-wide results and limits: The span of vaccine-associated CD4 TCRs extended across spike, with dominance at 160-218 and 743-854.

This receptor was taken from an adult who received the AZD1222 COVID-19 vaccine. The chain links TRBV27 to TRBJ1-2, with D possibly TRBD1 on 5 matching bases. The material sequenced was peripheral blood, taken 28 days after the second AZD1222 dose. DNA of the CDR3: TGTGCCAGCAGTCCCGCCGGGGGGGACTATGGCTACACCTTC. This gives the protein CASSPAGGDYGYTF.